This record looks at one T cell receptor (beta chain) sequence and its context. No antigen is known for it. No base quality information exists; no much larger clone differs at one position. This specimen belongs to a study of blood T cell repertoires in COVID-19 (TCRdb year 2020). Context from the whole study: Samples from collaborators originated in the United States, Italy and Spain and spanned both the acute and convalescent phases of COVID-19. The repertoires were released in a freely available public database intended as a resource for research on the immune response to SARS-CoV-2. Samples came from the ongoing ImmuneRACE study (first 160 participants) plus 1,254 subjects from 6 global collaborators. The material from the prospective study consisted of cDNA or gDNA derived from T cells, B-cell-depleted T cells, or PBMCs. Subjects who had been exposed to COVID-19, were actively infected with it, or had recovered from it provided the deeply sampled blood TCRbeta repertoires that made up the dataset. Nearly every sample came with metadata listing a de-identified subject ID, COVID-19 status, age in years and sex. Where HLA class I and class II types were available, the types were taken from metadata supplied by the sample provider, not from assay-based typing.

TCRbeta CDR3 regions were amplified from genomic DNA using the immunoSEQ Assay, a bias-controlled multiplex PCR. The published analysis was carried out like this. Nucleated cell counts per sample were estimated from amplification of reference gene primers within the assay. To quantify the absolute abundance of each unique TCRbeta CDR3 rearrangement, sequence reads were collapsed and filtered. Productive Simpson clonality was computed per sample as the square root of Simpson's diversity index over productive rearrangements. TCRdb provides this immuneACCESS table in a form limited to in-frame rearrangements. Some clones are lacking; in checked studies, under half of them reflect an unresolved V gene, and why the rest are absent is not known. That table supplies the V and J calls and clone size; D and trimming were determined from the DNA. Recorded for this sample are about 50,000 clones; less than 85% of them occurred a single time. Jointly, the top ten make up over 15% of the sample.

Whole blood was collected in K2EDTA tubes by collaborating institutions according to the institutions' own protocols. For TCRbeta analysis, collaborators shipped samples in one of three forms: frozen whole blood, isolated PBMCs, or DNA extracted from either of those sample types. The CDR1 and CDR2 encoded by the germline V gene (reference sequence) are SGHNT and YYREEE. The CDR3 goes from the cysteine to the phenylalanine over 14 residues. The entry retains the CDR3 DNA only, 42 bases that are in frame from base 1. V is clipped by 0 bases and J by 4 bases, and the sequence between their germline boundaries is 9 bases long. Paper-wide results and their limitations: The quantity of clinical and demographic metadata differed by source and by participant and was supplied without curation.

The chain is encoded by TRBV5-4 joined to TRBJ2-3; the D gene remains uncertain. The clonotype originates from a man in his 70s with active COVID-19. The sequencing sample was made of peripheral blood. The DNA reads as follows: TGTGCCAGCAGCTTGGGGGCCTTCGCAGATACGCAGTATTTT. Its translation is CASSLGAFADTQYF. With the rest looked up from the reference TRBV5-4 and TRBJ2-3 genes rather than sequenced, the full variable domain is ETGVTQSPTHLIKTRGQQVTLRCSSQSGHNTVSWYQQALGQGPQFIFQYYREEENGRGNFPPRFSGLQFPNYSSELNVNALELDDSALYLCASSLGAFADTQYFGPGTRLTVL.